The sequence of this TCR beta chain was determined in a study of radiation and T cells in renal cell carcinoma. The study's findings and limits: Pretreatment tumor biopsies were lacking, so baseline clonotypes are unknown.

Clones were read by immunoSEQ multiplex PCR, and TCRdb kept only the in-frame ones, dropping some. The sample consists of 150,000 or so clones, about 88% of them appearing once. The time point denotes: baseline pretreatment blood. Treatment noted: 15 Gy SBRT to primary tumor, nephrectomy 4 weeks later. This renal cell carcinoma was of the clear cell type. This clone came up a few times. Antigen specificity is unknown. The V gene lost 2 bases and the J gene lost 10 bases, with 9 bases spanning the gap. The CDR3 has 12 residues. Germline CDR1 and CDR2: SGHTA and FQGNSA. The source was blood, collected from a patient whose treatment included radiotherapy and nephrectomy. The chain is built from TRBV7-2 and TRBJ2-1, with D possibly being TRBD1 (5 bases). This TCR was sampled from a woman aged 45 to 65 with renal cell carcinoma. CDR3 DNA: TGTGCCAGCAGCTTACCAGGGTACGAGCAGTTCTTC. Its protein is CASSLPGYEQFF.